Described below is a single T cell receptor beta chain sequence and its context. What it binds is not known. This specimen belongs to a study of CD4+ T cells in melanoma. Study-level points and caveats: In melanoma, neoantigen-specific CD4+ T cells reportedly differed in differentiation state.

The germline V and J ends were trimmed by 5 bases and 0 bases, with 14 bases remaining between them. The CDR3 consists of 15 residues. Germline CDR1 SEHNR, CDR2 FQNEAQ (reference sequence). The table came from immunoSEQ multiplex PCR; TCRdb's copy has only in-frame clones and leaves some out. Of 11,000 or so clones listed, roughly three quarters are singletons. The sequence derives from a human donor with melanoma. V gene TRBV7-9 combines with J gene TRBJ2-7; TRBD1 is a possible D gene (5 bases). What was sequenced was cells from a culture (not recorded whether cultured in vitro). Here the CDR3 reads CASSLRTDTSYEQYF. The CDR3 DNA sequence: TGTGCCAGCAGCCTCAGAACGGACACCTCCTACGAGCAGTACTTC.